The clone carrying this T cell receptor beta chain was observed a handful of times. This CDR3 spans 15 amino acids. CDR1 is MDHEN and CDR2 is SYDVKM in the germline V gene. V lost 5 bases to trimming and J lost 3 bases, with 17 bases between them. TCRdb reanalysed the 5' RACE reads using MiXCR and keeps one entry per CDR3 protein. The repertoire holds some 77,000 distinct CDR3 sequences, roughly 12% seen once, with less than 1.5% in the top ten. The data were taken from a study of early T cells in non-severe SARS-CoV-2 infection. Study as a whole: The authors sequenced bulk RNA from unsorted whole blood, leaving chains unpaired.

This clonotype was obtained from an adult who was a healthcare worker with PCR-confirmed SARS-CoV-2 infection or an uninfected control (not recorded which). The V gene is TRBV28, the J gene TRBJ2-7, with no clear D. Material: whole blood. In DNA, the CDR3 is TGTGCCAGCAGTCCCGGTGCGAGACCGGGCTACGAGCAGTACTTC. Encoded protein: CASSPGARPGYEQYF. The variable domain in full, completed from reference TRBV28 and TRBJ2-7, reads DVKVTQSSRYLVKRTGEKVFLECVQDMDHENMFWYRQDPGLGLRLIYFSYDVKMKEKGDIPEGYSVSREKKERFSLILESASTNQTSMYLCASSPGARPGYEQYFGPGTRLTVT.